This TCR gamma chain was recorded in a study of Vδ1+ human thymocytes. Alphabeta T cells were depleted, then CD3+ Vdelta1+ Vdelta2- thymocytes were FACS-sorted. Germline V lookup: CDR1 VENAVY, CDR2 YDSYNSRV. V lost 5 bases and J lost 0; bases outside the gene matches: 7. This CDR3 is built from 14 residues. The study, taken as a whole, reports: The authors advised highly purified populations and single-cell validation. Highly polyclonal TRG and TRD repertoires with Gaussian CDR3 length distributions appeared in thymus.

On this clone: Its target is not known.

Extracted RNA was reverse transcribed into cDNA. Pooled V-gene forward primers with one constant-region reverse primer generated the CDR3 amplicons by multiplex PCR. TCRdb used CATT to re-call clones from the multiplex PCR reads. Of 36,000 or so gamma-chain clones in the sample, 20% were seen once. The specimen was Vdelta1+ gamma-delta thymocytes from the thymus. As to subset: FACS-sorted CD3+ TCRalphabeta- TCRVdelta1+ TCRVdelta2- thymocytes. The rearrangement links TRGV8 to TRGJ1 or TRGJ2. The source of this sequence is a girl under two years old who had congenital heart surgery. The CDR3 DNA sequence: TGTGCCACCTGGGTTCGCCCGAATTATTATAAGAAACTCTTT. It encodes CATWVRPNYYKKLF.